A selection of T cell receptor beta chains follows, all from one sample in a study of blood T cell repertoires in COVID-19. TCRdb's table, derived via immunoSEQ multiplex PCR, lists solely in-frame clones and lacks some. The repertoire has just under 40,000 clones, over 75% of them found once; the top ten carry more than 8%. The source material was peripheral blood. These receptors all stem from a human donor in a cohort sampled during active COVID-19. Both conserved end residues are part of each CDR3. Each record gives: CDR3 DNA, CDR3 protein, V gene, clone size, D gene, J gene. D genes are given only for firm matches. Only some rows state a clone size, as once, few, many or a class for expanded clones.

CDR3 DNA: TGCGCCAGCAGTTCGGACAGGGAATACTATGGCTACACCTTC
CDR3 protein: CASSSDREYYGYTF
V gene: TRBV5-1
clone size: -
D gene: TRBD1
J gene: TRBJ1-2

CDR3 DNA: TGCGCCAGCAGTGAACCGGGACAGGGGTATGGCTACACCTTC
CDR3 protein: CASSEPGQGYGYTF
V gene: TRBV10-2
clone size: -
D gene: TRBD1
J gene: TRBJ1-2

CDR3 DNA: TGTGCCAGCAGCCGACAGGCTCGACTGGGCACTGAAGCTTTCTTT
CDR3 protein: CASSRQARLGTEAFF
V gene: TRBV4-2
clone size: -
D gene: -
J gene: TRBJ1-1

CDR3 DNA: TGCGCCAGCAGCCAAGCGAACAGGGGTATCGACGAGCAGTACTTC
CDR3 protein: CASSQANRGIDEQYF
V gene: TRBV4-1
clone size: -
D gene: TRBD1
J gene: TRBJ2-7

CDR3 DNA: TGTGCCAGCAGCTTTCTGGCAGCGAAACAGAACACTGAAGCTTTCTTT
CDR3 protein: CASSFLAAKQNTEAFF
V gene: TRBV5-8
clone size: -
D gene: -
J gene: TRBJ1-1

CDR3 DNA: TGTGCCAGCACCCCCGGGACAACGGAGACCCAGTACTTC
CDR3 protein: CASTPGTTETQYF
V gene: TRBV7-8
clone size: -
D gene: -
J gene: TRBJ2-5

CDR3 DNA: TGTGCCAGCAGTGAACGGGAGGTACAAGCCGGGGATACGCAGTATTTT
CDR3 protein: CASSEREVQAGDTQYF
V gene: TRBV2
clone size: once
D gene: TRBD2
J gene: TRBJ2-3

CDR3 DNA: TGTGCCAGCAGTGGACAGGGGCCTCTGGAGACCCAGTACTTC
CDR3 protein: CASSGQGPLETQYF
V gene: TRBV2
clone size: -
D gene: TRBD1
J gene: TRBJ2-5

CDR3 DNA: TGTGCCAGCAGCCCAAGCCGGGAGGGTGGAGAGACCCAGTACTTC
CDR3 protein: CASSPSREGGETQYF
V gene: TRBV7-3
clone size: few
D gene: TRBD2
J gene: TRBJ2-5

CDR3 DNA: TGTGCCAGCACCCGGGACAGGAATTCACCCCTCCACTTT
CDR3 protein: CASTRDRNSPLHF
V gene: TRBV2
clone size: once
D gene: TRBD1
J gene: TRBJ1-6

CDR3 DNA: TGTGCCAGCAGTTCTCCGGGACAAAAAGAGACCCAGTACTTC
CDR3 protein: CASSSPGQKETQYF
V gene: TRBV27
clone size: -
D gene: -
J gene: TRBJ2-5

CDR3 DNA: TGTGCCTGGAGTGGTAAGGCTGACAGGGAGCAGTACTTC
CDR3 protein: CAWSGKADREQYF
V gene: TRBV30
clone size: few
D gene: -
J gene: TRBJ2-7

CDR3 DNA: TGTGCCAGCAGCCCCCCGGACATAGGGATTTCACCCCTCCACTTT
CDR3 protein: CASSPPDIGISPLHF
V gene: TRBV7-2
clone size: -
D gene: -
J gene: TRBJ1-6

CDR3 DNA: TGTGCCAGCAGCTTCGGGGCTAGCGGGGCAATCGATACGCAGTATTTT
CDR3 protein: CASSFGASGAIDTQYF
V gene: TRBV7-2
clone size: -
D gene: TRBD2
J gene: TRBJ2-3